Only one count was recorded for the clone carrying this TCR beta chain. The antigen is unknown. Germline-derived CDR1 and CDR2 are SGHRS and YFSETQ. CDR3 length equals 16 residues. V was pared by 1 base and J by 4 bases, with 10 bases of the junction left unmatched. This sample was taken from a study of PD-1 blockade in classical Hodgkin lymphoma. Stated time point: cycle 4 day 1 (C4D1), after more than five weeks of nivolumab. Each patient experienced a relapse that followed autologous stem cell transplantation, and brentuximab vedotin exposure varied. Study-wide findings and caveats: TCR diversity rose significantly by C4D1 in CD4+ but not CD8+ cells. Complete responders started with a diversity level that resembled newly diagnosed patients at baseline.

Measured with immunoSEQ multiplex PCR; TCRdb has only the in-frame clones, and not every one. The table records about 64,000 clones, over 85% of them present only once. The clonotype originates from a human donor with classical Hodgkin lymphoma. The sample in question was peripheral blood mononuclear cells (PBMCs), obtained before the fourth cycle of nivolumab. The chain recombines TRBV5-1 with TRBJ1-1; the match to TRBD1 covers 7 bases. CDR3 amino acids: CASSLSATGVGTEAFF. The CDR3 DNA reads TGCGCCAGCAGCTTGTCGGCCACAGGGGTGGGCACTGAAGCTTTCTTT.